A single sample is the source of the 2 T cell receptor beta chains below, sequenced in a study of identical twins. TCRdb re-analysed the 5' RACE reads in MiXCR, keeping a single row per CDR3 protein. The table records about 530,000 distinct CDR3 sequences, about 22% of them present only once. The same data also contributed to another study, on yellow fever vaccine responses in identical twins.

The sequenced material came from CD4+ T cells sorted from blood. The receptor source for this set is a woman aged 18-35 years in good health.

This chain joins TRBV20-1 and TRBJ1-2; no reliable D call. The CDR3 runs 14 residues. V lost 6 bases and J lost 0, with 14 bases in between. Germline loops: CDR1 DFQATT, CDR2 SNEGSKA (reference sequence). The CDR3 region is CSASTGFTNYGYTF. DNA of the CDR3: TGCAGTGCAAGCACGGGGTTTACTAACTATGGCTACACCTTC.

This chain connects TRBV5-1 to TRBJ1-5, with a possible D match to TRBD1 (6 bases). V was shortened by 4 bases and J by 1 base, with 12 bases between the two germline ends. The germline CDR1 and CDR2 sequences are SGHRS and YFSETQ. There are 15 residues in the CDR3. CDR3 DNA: TGCGCCAGCAGCATATCCGACAGGAGCAATCAGCCCCAGCATTTT. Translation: CASSISDRSNQPQHF.